Sequencing of this T cell receptor beta chain was carried out in a study of OX40 agonist ivuxolimab in advanced cancers. Whole-study context: Subjects had a mean age of roughly 60 years, with a range of about 23 to 79; approximately 83% were male.

Trimming shortened V by 7 bases and J by 3 bases, and 19 bases separated the two germline ends. Germline CDR1 SEHNR, CDR2 FQNEAQ (reference sequence). The CDR3 runs to 15 residues. Details on this clone: Its antigen is unidentified.

Assay: immunoSEQ multiplex PCR; the TCRdb copy retains only in-frame clones and omits some. The sample records more than 9,500 clones, approximately 80% being singletons. Overall study results and limits: Among some nonresponders, normalized T-cell clonal expansion was also low.

The gene calls are TRBV7-9 and TRBJ2-7; tentative D call: TRBD1 (6 bases). The TCR comes from an adult with an advanced solid tumor such as melanoma, head and neck, liver or kidney cancer. The source was CD4+ or CD8+ T cells sorted from blood, collected in a trial of the OX40 agonist ivuxolimab. CDR3 DNA: TGTGCCAGCACCCTCCGGGACAACCCTTACTACGAGCAGTACTTC. Its protein is CASTLRDNPYYEQYF.